A single sample is the source of the 15 T cell receptor beta chains below, sequenced in a study of CD8+CD57+ T cells in acquired aplastic anemia. The study profiled TCR beta VDJ and CDR3 using genomic DNA as template. TCRdb processed the reads anew with MiXCR; each CDR3 protein has one entry. The sample holds under 250,000 distinct CDR3 sequences, approximately 35% seen once. The sequencing sample was made of sorted CD4+, CD8+, or CD8+CD57+ T cells (not recorded which) from PBMCs. These receptors all stem from a human donor in good health, serving as a control.

The V and J genes are TRBV4-3 and TRBJ1-1; D gene unclear. With 0 bases removed from V and 2 bases from J, the gap between germline ends came to 7 bases. Germline V gives CDR1 LGHNA, CDR2 YSLEER. The CDR3 is made up of 14 amino acids. The CDR3 coding sequence is TGCGCCAGCAGCCAAGAGGCGTATAACACTGAAGCTTTCTTT. It yields the protein CASSQEAYNTEAFF.

As to this clonotype: This CDR3 is missing its conserved last phenylalanine or tryptophan, likely due to a read error. The chain recombines TRBV19 with TRBJ1-5, with 7 bases matching TRBD2. The DNA end lines up better with TRBJ2-3; the J call may be wrong. The CDR3 totals 17 residues. Germline loops: CDR1 LNHDA, CDR2 SQIVND (reference sequence). Here the CDR3 DNA reads TGTGCCAGTAGTATTGGGGAGGGCACAGGAAGCAATCAGCCCCAGTATCTT. The encoded protein is CASSIGEGTGSNQPQYL.

This clonotype has ten or more counts. V gene TRBV6-1 combines with J gene TRBJ2-3; 8 bases map to TRBD2. Trimming took 4 bases from V and 1 from J; bases not matched to a gene: 1. The CDR3 sequence is 14 residues long. CDR1 is MNHNS and CDR2 is SASEGT in the germline V gene. The CDR3 DNA reads as TGTGCCAGCAGTGCGCGGGAGGGCACAGATACGCAGTATTTT. Its translation: CASSAREGTDTQYF.

This clonotype was seen ten or more times. The chain is built from TRBV11-2 and TRBJ2-7; TRBD2 matches 11 bases. CDR1 SGHAT and CDR2 FQNNGV come from the germline V gene. V lost 5 bases to trimming and J lost 5 bases; unmatched junction nucleotides: 8. This CDR3 region has 15 residues. CDR3 sequence reads: CASSQVTSGSHEQYF. In DNA form, the CDR3 reads TGTGCCAGCAGCCAAGTCACTAGCGGGAGTCACGAGCAGTACTTC.

The CDR3 DNA reads TGTGCCAGCAGCTCGGTACACGGAGCCTACGAGCAGTACTTC. Its protein is CASSSVHGAYEQYF. The chain joins TRBV7-3 to TRBJ2-7; D is undetermined. The CDR3 totals 14 residues. V was trimmed by 4 bases and J by 2 bases, leaving 12 bases between them. The germline V gene has CDR1 SGHTA and CDR2 FQGTGA.

CDR3 nucleotide sequence: TGTGCCAGCGTCACCAGTAGACAGGGTGAGGGCTACACCTTC. Amino acid sequence: CASVTSRQGEGYTF. The chain is built from TRBV18 and TRBJ1-2; 7 bases are shared with TRBD1. V shed 8 bases, J shed 8 bases, and the junction held 14 bases outside the gene matches. CDR3 size: 14 residues. Germline CDR1 KGHSH, CDR2 LQKENI.

The V and J genes are TRBV20-1 and TRBJ1-1; 9 positions agree with TRBD1. The CDR3 totals 12 residues. Germline CDR1 and CDR2: DFQATT and SNEGSKA (reference sequence). V trimming: 5 bases; J trimming: 6 bases; junction bases outside the gene matches: 4. The CDR3 coding sequence is TGCAGTGCTCGGGACAGGGACGCTGAAGCTTTCTTT. This encodes CSARDRDAEAFF.

The chain carries TRBV2 and TRBJ1-6; tentatively, D is TRBD1 (6 bases). V was trimmed by 8 bases and J by 5 bases, leaving 16 bases between them. The germline V gene has CDR1 SNHLY and CDR2 FYNNEI. The CDR3 has 15 residues. The CDR3 bases are TGTGCCAGCGGTATCAACCGGGACAATAATTCACCCCTCCACTTT. Protein: CASGINRDNNSPLHF.

This clonotype came up once. The rearrangement uses TRBV11-1 and TRBJ1-2; TRBD1 agrees at 7 bases. CDR1 is SGHAT and CDR2 is FQDESV in the germline V gene (reference sequence). V was pared by 5 bases and J by 2 bases, with 11 bases of the junction left unmatched. The CDR3 loop spans 16 amino acids. This CDR3 reads CASSSGQERSNYGYTF. DNA for the CDR3: TGTGCCAGCAGCAGTGGACAGGAACGATCAAACTATGGCTACACCTTC.

Concerning this clonotype itself: This clone may be a read error of a much larger clone one base away. This rearrangement joins TRBV16 to TRBJ1-2; D not resolved. CDR1 and CDR2 from the germline V gene are KGHSY and FQNENV. V shed 4 bases and J shed 4 bases, with 10 bases lying between them. CDR3 length equals 13 residues. CDR3 DNA sequence: TGTGCCAGCAGCCCCGGGGTCCTCTATGGCTACACCTTC. It specifies CASSPGVLYGYTF.

The chain joins TRBV29-1 to TRBJ1-1, with unresolved D. Trimming removed 7 bases at V and 3 bases at J, with 15 bases between. This CDR3 has 13 residues. Germline V gene data show CDR1 as SQVTM and CDR2 as ANQGSEA. CDR3 nucleotides: TGCAGCGCCGAGACAAGAACGGACACTGAAGCTTTCTTT. Amino acids: CSAETRTDTEAFF. Full variable domain (missing parts from reference TRBV29-1 and TRBJ1-1): SAVISQKPSRDICQRGTSLTIQCQVDSQVTMMFWYRQQPGQSLTLIATANQGSEATYESGFVIDKFPISRPNLTFSTLTVSNMSPEDSSIYLCSAETRTDTEAFFGQGTRLTVV.

This sequence joins TRBV7-6 and TRBJ2-7; 8 bases are a match to TRBD2. Germline CDR1 and CDR2: SGHVS and FNYEAQ. V dropped 5 bases and J dropped 5; count of bases not matched to a gene: 11. The CDR3 sequence is 15 residues long. The CDR3 loop reads CASSEGLAVFHEQYF. For the CDR3, the DNA is TGTGCCAGCAGCGAAGGACTAGCTGTTTTCCACGAGCAGTACTTC.

This clonotype was seen at least ten times. The V gene is TRBV20-1, the J gene TRBJ2-7, with D perhaps assigned TRBD1 or TRBD2 (5 bases each). Germline CDR1 reads DFQATT; CDR2 reads SNEGSKA (reference sequence). This CDR3 region has 14 residues. The V and J ends lost 4 bases and 2 bases respectively, with 15 bases between them. CDR3 in amino acids: CSAKGPGSAYEQYF. In DNA, the CDR3 is TGCAGTGCTAAGGGACCAGGGAGCGCCTACGAGCAGTACTTC.

This clonotype was detected ten times or more. This chain joins TRBV7-9 and TRBJ1-2, with TRBD1 matching over 11 bases. The V segment lost 5 bases and the J segment 2 bases; nucleotides outside the gene matches: 13. CDR1 and CDR2 from the germline V gene are SEHNR and FQNEAQ (reference sequence). CDR3 length: 18 amino acids. This CDR3 reads CASSDTRDRGLMNYGYTF. CDR3 bases: TGTGCCAGCAGCGACACCCGGGACAGGGGGTTGATGAACTATGGCTACACCTTC.

Many counts were recorded for this clonotype. V is TRBV7-9 and J is TRBJ2-7; no firm D call. Germline CDR1 reads SEHNR; CDR2 reads FQNEAQ (reference sequence). Trimming took off 4 bases at V and 3 bases at J, with 4 bases between the two ends. CDR3 length: 11 amino acids. The CDR3 protein is CASSSNYEQYF. CDR3 in DNA: TGTGCCAGCAGCTCCAACTACGAGCAGTACTTC.